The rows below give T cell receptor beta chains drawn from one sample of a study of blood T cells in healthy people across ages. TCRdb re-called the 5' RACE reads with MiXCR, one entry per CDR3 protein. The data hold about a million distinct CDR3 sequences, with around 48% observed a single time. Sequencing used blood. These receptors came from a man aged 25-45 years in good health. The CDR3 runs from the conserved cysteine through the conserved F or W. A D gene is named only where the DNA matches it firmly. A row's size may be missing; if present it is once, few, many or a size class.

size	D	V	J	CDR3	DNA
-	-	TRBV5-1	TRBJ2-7	CASSSQARSSYEQYF	TGCGCCAGCAGCTCACAGGCCCGGAGCTCCTACGAGCAGTACTTC
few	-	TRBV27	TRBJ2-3	CASSLRLPGGPDTQYF	TGTGCCAGCAGTTTGCGTTTGCCGGGGGGCCCAGATACGCAGTATTTT
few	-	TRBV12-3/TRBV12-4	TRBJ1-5	CASSLAHAGGNQPQHF	TGTGCCAGCAGTTTAGCGCACGCAGGGGGCAATCAGCCCCAGCATTTT
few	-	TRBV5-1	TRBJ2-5	CASSNGRSGGETQYF	TGCGCCAGCAGCAACGGCCGTAGCGGTGGGGAGACCCAGTACTTC
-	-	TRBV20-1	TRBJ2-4	CSARGAGETIQYF	TGCAGTGCTAGAGGAGCAGGGGAAACCATTCAGTACTTC
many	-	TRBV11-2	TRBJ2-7	CASRSLGTSTYEQYF	TGTGCCAGCAGATCTCTCGGGACGTCGACCTACGAGCAGTACTTC
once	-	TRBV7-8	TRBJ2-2	CASSLLFVGEMNTGELFF	TGTGCCAGCAGCTTATTATTCGTAGGGGAAATGAACACCGGGGAGCTGTTTTTT
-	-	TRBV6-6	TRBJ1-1	CASTPTQWSTEAFF	TGTGCCAGCACCCCCACACAGTGGTCCACTGAAGCTTTCTTT
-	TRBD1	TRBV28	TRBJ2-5	CASSLSRTGKETQYF	TGTGCCAGCAGTTTAAGCCGGACAGGGAAAGAGACCCAGTACTTC
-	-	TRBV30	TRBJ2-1	CAWTGRSSYNEQFF	TGTGCCTGGACCGGACGGAGCTCCTACAATGAGCAGTTCTTC
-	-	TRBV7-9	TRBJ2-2	CASSLEEAGELFF	TGTGCCAGCAGCTTAGAAGAGGCCGGGGAGCTGTTTTTT
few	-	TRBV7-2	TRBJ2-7	CASSLNSPFEQYF	TGTGCCAGCAGCTTAAACAGCCCCTTCGAGCAGTACTTC
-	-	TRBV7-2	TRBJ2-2	CASSLEANTGELFF	TGTGCCAGCAGCTTGGAGGCCAACACCGGGGAGCTGTTTTTT
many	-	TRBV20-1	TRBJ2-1	CSPLFESGEQFF	TGCAGCCCCCTCTTTGAGTCGGGTGAGCAGTTCTTC
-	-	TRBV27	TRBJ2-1	CASSDPGPTGYNEQFF	TGTGCCAGCAGTGATCCGGGACCCACCGGGTACAATGAGCAGTTCTTC
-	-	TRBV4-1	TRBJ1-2	CASSQDWVNYGYTF	TGCGCCAGCAGCCAAGATTGGGTTAACTATGGCTACACCTTC
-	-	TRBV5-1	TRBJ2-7	CASSLGTGSGGGREQYF	TGCGCCAGCAGCTTGGGTACAGGCTCTGGTGGGGGCCGCGAGCAGTACTTC
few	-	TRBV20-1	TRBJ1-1	CSARDNNGKAFF	TGCAGTGCTAGAGATAACAACGGGAAAGCTTTCTTT
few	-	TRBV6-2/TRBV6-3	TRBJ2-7	CASETGTEAYEQYF	TGTGCCAGTGAAACCGGGACGGAAGCCTACGAGCAGTACTTC